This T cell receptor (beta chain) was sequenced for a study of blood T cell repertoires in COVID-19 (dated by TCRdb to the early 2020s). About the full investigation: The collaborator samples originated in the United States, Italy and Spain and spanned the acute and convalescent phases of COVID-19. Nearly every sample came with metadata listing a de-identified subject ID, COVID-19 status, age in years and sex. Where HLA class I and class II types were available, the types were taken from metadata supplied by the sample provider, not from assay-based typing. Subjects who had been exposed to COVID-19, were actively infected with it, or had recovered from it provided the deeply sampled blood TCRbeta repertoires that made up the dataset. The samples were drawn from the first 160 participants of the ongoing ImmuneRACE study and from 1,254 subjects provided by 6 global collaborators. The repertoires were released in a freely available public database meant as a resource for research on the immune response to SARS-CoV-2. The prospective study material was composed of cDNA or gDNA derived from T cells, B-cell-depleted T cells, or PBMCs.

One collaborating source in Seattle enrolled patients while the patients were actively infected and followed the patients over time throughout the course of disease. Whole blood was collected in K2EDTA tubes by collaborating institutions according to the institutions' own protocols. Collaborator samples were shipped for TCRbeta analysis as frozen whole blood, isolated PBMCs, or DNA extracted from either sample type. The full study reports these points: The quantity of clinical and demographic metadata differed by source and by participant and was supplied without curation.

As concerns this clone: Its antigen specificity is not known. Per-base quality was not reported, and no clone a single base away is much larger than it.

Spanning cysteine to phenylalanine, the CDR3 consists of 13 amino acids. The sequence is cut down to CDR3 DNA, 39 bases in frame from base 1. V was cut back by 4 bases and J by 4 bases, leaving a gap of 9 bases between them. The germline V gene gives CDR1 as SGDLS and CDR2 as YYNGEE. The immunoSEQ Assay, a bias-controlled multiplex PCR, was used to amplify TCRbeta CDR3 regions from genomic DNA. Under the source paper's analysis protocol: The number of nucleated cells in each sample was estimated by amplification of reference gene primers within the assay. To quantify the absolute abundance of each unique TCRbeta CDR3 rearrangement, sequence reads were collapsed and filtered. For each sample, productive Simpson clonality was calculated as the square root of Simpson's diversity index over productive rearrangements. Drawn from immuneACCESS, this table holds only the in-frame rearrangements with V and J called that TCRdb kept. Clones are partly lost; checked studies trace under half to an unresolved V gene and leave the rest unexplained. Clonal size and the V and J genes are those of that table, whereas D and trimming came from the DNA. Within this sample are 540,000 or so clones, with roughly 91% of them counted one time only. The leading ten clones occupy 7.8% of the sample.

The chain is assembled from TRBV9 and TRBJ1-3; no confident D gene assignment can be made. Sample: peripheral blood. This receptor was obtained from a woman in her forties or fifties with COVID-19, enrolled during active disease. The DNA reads TGTGCCAGCAGCTCAGTACCAGGAAACACCATATATTTT. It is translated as CASSSVPGNTIYF.